Below, 24 T cell receptor beta chains from the same sample are listed, as sequenced in a study of identical twins. TCRdb independently ran MiXCR on the 5' RACE reads; one entry per CDR3 protein. This sample has 500,000 to 700,000 distinct CDR3 sequences, with about 7% found just once. This same sample was also taken into another study, of yellow fever vaccine responses in identical twins.

The sample taken for sequencing was PBMCs. The receptors here all came from a woman between 18 and 29 years old in good health.

This clonotype was counted many times. V gene TRBV10-3 combines with J gene TRBJ1-5, with D unclear. Germline assignment: CDR1 ENHRY and CDR2 SYGVKD. The CDR3 spans 17 residues. With 0 bases removed from V and 0 bases from J, the gap between germline ends came to 12 bases. CDR3 bases: TGTGCCATCAGTGAGTCGGCGGGTCTCTATAGCAATCAGCCCCAGCATTTT. Translation gives CAISESAGLYSNQPQHF.

The chain employs TRBV6-1 and TRBJ1-1, with D perhaps matching TRBD1 (5 bases). The CDR3 has 15 residues. CDR1 and CDR2 from the germline V gene are MNHNS and SASEGT. The ends were cut back, 5 bases at V and 1 base at J, with 14 bases in the middle. The chain's CDR3 is CASSPKTAQNTEAFF. CDR3 DNA sequence: TGTGCCAGCAGTCCCAAGACAGCACAGAACACTGAAGCTTTCTTT.

Ten or more counts support this clonotype. V is TRBV4-1 and J is TRBJ2-5, with 10 bases lining up with TRBD2. V lost 0 bases, J lost 0 bases, and 10 bases stayed unmatched. Germline CDR1 MGHRA, CDR2 YSYEKL. This CDR3 spans 19 amino acids. The chain's CDR3 is CASSQEWGTSVIYQETQYF. As DNA, the CDR3 is TGCGCCAGCAGCCAAGAATGGGGGACTAGCGTAATCTACCAAGAGACCCAGTACTTC.

In its sample, this clonotype was seen a few times. The CDR3 region is CASSEWTDEQFF. DNA of the CDR3: TGTGCCAGCAGTGAATGGACAGATGAGCAGTTCTTC. The chain employs TRBV2 and TRBJ2-1, with D possibly matching TRBD1 (6 bases). CDR1 is SNHLY, CDR2 FYNNEI, per germline. The CDR3 runs 12 residues. The germline V and J ends were trimmed by 2 bases and 8 bases, with 7 bases remaining between them.

This clonotype was counted between two and nine times. The chain couples TRBV27 to TRBJ1-5; a possible D gene is TRBD1 (5 bases). Per germline, CDR1 MNHEY and CDR2 SMNVEV (reference sequence). V lost 0 bases, J lost 4 bases, and 10 bases lay in between. The CDR3 is made up of 15 amino acids. The CDR3 here is CASSLSLGVNQPQHF. The CDR3 region has the DNA TGTGCCAGCAGTTTATCGTTAGGGGTTAATCAGCCCCAGCATTTT.

This clonotype was detected ten times or more. The CDR3 nucleotides read TGCGCCAGCAGCCGAGAAAAAATGCGGAACACTGAAGCTTTCTTT. This encodes CASSREKMRNTEAFF. This chain joins TRBV5-1 and TRBJ1-1; D unclear. Germline V gene sequence: CDR1 SGHRS, CDR2 YFSETQ. This CDR3 comprises 15 residues. Trimming shortened V by 4 bases and J by 1 base, and 14 bases separated the two germline ends.

This clonotype came up many times. The chain uses TRBV5-6 and TRBJ2-5; 8 bases are a match to TRBD1. The V gene's germline CDR1 is SGHDT and CDR2 YYEEEE. J lost 1 base, V lost 0 bases, and 2 bases had no gene match. The CDR3 contains 15 residues. The CDR3 region has the DNA TGTGCCAGCAGCTTGGGTGGACAGGGCCAAGAGACCCAGTACTTC. Protein: CASSLGGQGQETQYF.

This clonotype was observed a handful of times. This sequence joins TRBV11-3 and TRBJ2-5; 8 bases fit TRBD2. This CDR3 comprises 15 residues. V dropped 5 bases and J dropped 4; count of bases not matched to a gene: 9. CDR1 is SGHNT, CDR2 YENEEA, per germline. CDR3 loop: CASSPGSSGLETQYF. The CDR3 DNA reads as TGTGCCAGCAGCCCTGGATCTAGCGGGTTAGAGACCCAGTACTTC. The entire variable domain, with the rest obtained from reference TRBV11-3 and TRBJ2-5, is as follows: EAGVVQSPRYKIIEKKQPVAFWCNPISGHNTLYWYLQNLGQGPELLIRYENEEAVDDSQLPKDRFSAERLKGVDSTLKIQPAELGDSAVYLCASSPGSSGLETQYFGPGTRLLVL.

The V gene is TRBV4-1, the J gene TRBJ2-1, with D possibly TRBD2 on 6 matching bases. This CDR3 has 16 amino acids. CDR1 and CDR2 (germline): MGHRA, YSYEKL. V gave up 4 bases and J gave up 6 bases, with 19 bases separating them. The CDR3 bases are TGCGCCAGCAGCCCTTGGCCTAAGCGGGCGACCAATGAGCAGTTCTTC. This codes for CASSPWPKRATNEQFF.

This clonotype was recorded a few times. CDR3 sequence reads: CSARSFSLPPGDQETQYF. CDR3 coding DNA: TGCAGTGCTAGGAGCTTCTCTCTACCTCCTGGAGACCAAGAGACCCAGTACTTC. The chain has TRBV20-1 and TRBJ2-5, with D unclear. CDR3 length: 18 residues. Deletions cut 3 bases from V and 0 bases from J, with 23 bases between. Germline values: CDR1 DFQATT, CDR2 SNEGSKA (reference sequence).

This clonotype was seen more than once but under ten times. The CDR3 region has the DNA TGCGCCAGCATTCCCCAGGGTGGCCAAGAGACCCAGTACTTC. Its translation: CASIPQGGQETQYF. The chain employs TRBV5-1 and TRBJ2-5; tentatively, D is TRBD1 (5 bases). The V gene lost 6 bases and the J gene lost 1 base, with 13 bases spanning the gap. This CDR3 comprises 14 residues. Germline lookup yields CDR1 SGHRS and CDR2 YFSETQ.

This clonotype was seen a few times. V is TRBV5-1 and J is TRBJ2-7, with D unclear. Germline CDR1 reads SGHRS; CDR2 reads YFSETQ. Trimming removed 2 bases at V and 3 bases at J, with 9 bases between. This CDR3 contains 13 residues. CDR3 nucleotides: TGCGCCAGCAGCTTCAATTCCGGCTACGAGCAGTACTTC. This gives the protein CASSFNSGYEQYF.

J is TRBJ2-2 and V is TRBV5-5, with D perhaps assigned TRBD1 or TRBD2 (5 bases each). In germline, CDR1 is SGHKS, CDR2 YYEKEE (reference sequence). The V end was cut by 5 bases, the J end by 7 bases, with 21 bases between. CDR3 length: 16 residues. The CDR3 DNA is TGTGCCAGCAGTCGGTTTGTAGGGGAGAGCAGCGGGGAGCTGTTTTTT. Residues: CASSRFVGESSGELFF. The whole variable domain, filled in from reference TRBV5-5 and TRBJ2-2, reads DAGVTQSPTHLIKTRGQQVTLRCSPISGHKSVSWYQQVLGQGPQFIFQYYEKEERGRGNFPDRFSARQFPNYSSELNVNALLLGDSALYLCASSRFVGESSGELFFGEGSRLTVL.

This clonotype appeared many times. This sequence joins TRBV3-1 and TRBJ1-1, with D unclear. The CDR3 loop spans 15 amino acids. CDR1 and CDR2 from the germline V gene are LGHDT and YNNKEL (reference sequence). V was cut by 2 bases and J by 0 bases, with 10 bases left in between. The CDR3 reads CASSQSAGLNTEAFF. For the CDR3, the DNA is TGTGCCAGCAGCCAAAGTGCCGGGCTGAACACTGAAGCTTTCTTT.

This clonotype was counted ten times or more. The rearrangement links TRBV10-3 to TRBJ2-7, with D possibly being TRBD1 or TRBD2 (6 bases each). Trimming took off 10 bases at V and 3 bases at J, with 16 bases between the two ends. The length of the CDR3 is 13 residues. Germline V gene data show CDR1 as ENHRY and CDR2 as SYGVKD. DNA for the CDR3: TGTGCCACCAGGGGCGGGACCGGCTACGAGCAGTACTTC. Its translation: CATRGGTGYEQYF.

This clonotype was seen repeatedly, ten times or more. This rearrangement joins TRBV10-3 to TRBJ1-1; weak D call: TRBD1 (6 bases). Germline CDR1 ENHRY, CDR2 SYGVKD. This CDR3 has 15 amino acids. V lost 3 bases, J lost 5 bases, and 16 bases lay in between. As DNA, the CDR3 is TGTGCCATCAGTGACTGGTCGGGGGCTGGGACTGAAGCTTTCTTT. Amino acids: CAISDWSGAGTEAFF.

This clonotype was observed a few times. This chain connects TRBV11-2 to TRBJ2-2, with 10 bases matching TRBD2. J lost 3 bases, V lost 5 bases, and 6 bases had no gene match. CDR1 is SGHAT, CDR2 FQNNGV, per germline. CDR3 length: 16 residues. DNA for the CDR3: TGTGCCAGCAGCCTTGCTAGCGGGGGACACACCGGGGAGCTGTTTTTT. It yields the protein CASSLASGGHTGELFF.

This clonotype was counted at least ten times. V is TRBV9 and J is TRBJ2-2, with D unresolved. V gave up 10 bases and J gave up 0 bases, with 4 bases separating them. Germline CDR1 is SGDLS and CDR2 is YYNGEE. CDR3 length: 11 residues. The chain's CDR3 is CASSNTGELFF. The CDR3 nucleotides read TGTGCCTCCTCGAACACCGGGGAGCTGTTTTTT.

The rearrangement uses TRBV6-1 and TRBJ1-6; 12 positions agree with TRBD1. V was clipped by 8 bases and J by 11 bases; unmatched bases: 7. Per germline, CDR1 MNHNS and CDR2 SASEGT. This CDR3 has 14 residues. The CDR3 DNA reads TGTGCCAGCGGGACAGGGGGCGATTTGACACCCCTCCACTTT. This gives the protein CASGTGGDLTPLHF.

This clonotype was recorded a few times. V and J are TRBV12-3 or TRBV12-4 and TRBJ1-1; D is unclear. This CDR3 has 13 residues. Trimming pared 6 bases from V and 4 bases from J, leaving 12 bases between. The CDR3 region has the DNA TGTGCCAGCAGCATGGTCCGTATCACTGAAGCTTTCTTT. Its translation: CASSMVRITEAFF.

The V and J genes are TRBV7-9 and TRBJ2-5; D tentatively fits TRBD1 or TRBD2 (5 bases each). V gave up 5 bases and J gave up 2 bases, with 18 bases separating them. Per germline, CDR1 SEHNR and CDR2 FQNEAQ (reference sequence). The CDR3 has 16 residues. CDR3 region: CASSRRRIGQQETQYF. The CDR3 region has the DNA TGTGCCAGCAGCCGGCGGAGGATTGGACAACAAGAGACCCAGTACTTC.

This sequence joins TRBV29-1 and TRBJ1-4; D is perhaps TRBD1 (6 bases). The CDR3 spans 15 residues. V lost 6 bases and J lost 0, with 14 bases in between. The germline gives CDR1 SQVTM, CDR2 ANQGSEA. In DNA form, the CDR3 reads TGCAGCGTGCAGCTATGGACAGCAACTAATGAAAAACTGTTTTTT. Translated, it gives CSVQLWTATNEKLFF.

The chain has TRBV3-1 and TRBJ2-2, with D possibly being TRBD1 (6 bases). V lost 0 bases, J lost 4 bases, and 12 bases lay in between. This CDR3 is 16 amino acids long. The germline CDR1 and CDR2 sequences are LGHDT and YNNKEL (reference sequence). The CDR3 region is CASSQEGQKPTGELFF. The CDR3 DNA reads as TGTGCCAGCAGCCAAGAAGGACAGAAGCCCACCGGGGAGCTGTTTTTT.

This clonotype was seen only a few times. The V call is TRBV6-1, the J call TRBJ2-2; 9 nucleotides line up with TRBD1. The CDR3 loop spans 15 amino acids. The V segment lost 6 bases and the J segment 0 bases; nucleotides outside the gene matches: 2. Germline CDR1 and CDR2: MNHNS and SASEGT. The CDR3 bases are TGTGCCAGCAGACGGGACAGGGCGAACACCGGGGAGCTGTTTTTT. Translating gives CASRRDRANTGELFF.